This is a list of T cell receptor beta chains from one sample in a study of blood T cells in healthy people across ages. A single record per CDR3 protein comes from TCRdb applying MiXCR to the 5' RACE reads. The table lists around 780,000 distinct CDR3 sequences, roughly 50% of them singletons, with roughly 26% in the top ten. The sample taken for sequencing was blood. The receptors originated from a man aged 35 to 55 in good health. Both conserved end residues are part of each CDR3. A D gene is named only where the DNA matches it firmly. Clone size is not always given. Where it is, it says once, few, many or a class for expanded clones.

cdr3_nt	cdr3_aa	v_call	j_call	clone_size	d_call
TGTGCCAGCAGGCATCTGGCGGGTGATACGCAGTATTTT	CASRHLAGDTQYF	TRBV7-9	TRBJ2-3	few	.
TGTGCCAGCAGCCCTACACTGACAGATAGCAATCAGCCCCAGCATTTT	CASSPTLTDSNQPQHF	TRBV2	TRBJ1-5	few	.
TGCGCCAGCAGCCAAGAAGCGCAGCGGGGTACCTACAATGAGCAGTTCTTC	CASSQEAQRGTYNEQFF	TRBV4-3	TRBJ2-1	few	TRBD2
TGTGCCAGCAGCTCCACAGGCGCCACAGATGGCTACACCTTC	CASSSTGATDGYTF	TRBV7-3	TRBJ1-2	few	.
TGTGCCAGCAGTGAAGGACGACAAGGTTATGGCAATCAGCCCCAGCATTTT	CASSEGRQGYGNQPQHF	TRBV28	TRBJ1-5	.	.
TGTGCCAGCAGCGCGGGACTAGCGGGAGCCAATGAGCAGTTCTTC	CASSAGLAGANEQFF	TRBV14	TRBJ2-1	few	TRBD2
TGCAGCGCTCCGGGGACAGGGAGGAATGAGCAGTTCTTC	CSAPGTGRNEQFF	TRBV29-1	TRBJ2-1	few	TRBD1
TGCAGCGCCGAGGGGCATAGCTCCTACAATGAGCAGTTCTTC	CSAEGHSSYNEQFF	TRBV29-1	TRBJ2-1	.	.
TGTGCCAGCAGCCCCGGACCGGACAGGGCCAATGAGCAGTTCTTC	CASSPGPDRANEQFF	TRBV3-1	TRBJ2-1	.	TRBD1
TGTGCCAGTAGTGGACAGGACCTCCAAGAGACCCAGTACTTC	CASSGQDLQETQYF	TRBV12-3/TRBV12-4	TRBJ2-5	.	TRBD1
TGTGCCAGCAGTTACGCGGAGCCCGCTGAAGCTTTCTTT	CASSYAEPAEAFF	TRBV6-5	TRBJ1-1	.	.
TGTGCCAGCAGTTACAGGGACAGAGACAATGAGCAGTTCTTC	CASSYRDRDNEQFF	TRBV6-6	TRBJ2-1	once	TRBD1
TGCGCCAGCAGCCAAGATTGGGCAGCCTCCGGGCAGTACTTC	CASSQDWAASGQYF	TRBV4-3	TRBJ2-7	few	.
TGCAGCGTTGAAGATCATGCGCGTCGGGAAGAGACCCAGTACTTC	CSVEDHARREETQYF	TRBV29-1	TRBJ2-5	.	.
TGTGCCATCAGTGAAACCGGAAGGGCGCGGGGCACTGAAGCTTTCTTT	CAISETGRARGTEAFF	TRBV10-3	TRBJ1-1	.	.
TGCAGCGTTGAATCCGGAGACACAGATACGCAGTATTTT	CSVESGDTDTQYF	TRBV29-1	TRBJ2-3	.	.
TGTGCCAGCAGTTTCCTGGGACAGCTTGCAACTAATGAAAAACTGTTTTTT	CASSFLGQLATNEKLFF	TRBV12-3/TRBV12-4	TRBJ1-4	.	TRBD1
TGTGCCAGCAGCTTAGACGGCAGGAACACCGGGGAGCTGTTTTTT	CASSLDGRNTGELFF	TRBV7-3	TRBJ2-2	.	.
TGTGCCAGCAGCCAAGGGGGGGAGACTGAAGCTTTCTTT	CASSQGGETEAFF	TRBV4-2	TRBJ1-1	.	.
TGTGCCAGCAGCGTAGATCTTAGCGGGGTAAAGAATGAGCAGTTCTTC	CASSVDLSGVKNEQFF	TRBV9	TRBJ2-1	.	TRBD2
TGTGCCAGCAGCGCGGGACAGGGGTTTTTCTACGAGCAGTACTTC	CASSAGQGFFYEQYF	TRBV28	TRBJ2-7	once	TRBD1
TGTGCCAGCAGCTTAGATGGAGGGTTTGGGCAGTTCTTC	CASSLDGGFGQFF	TRBV11-2	TRBJ2-1	.	.
TGTGCCAGCAGCCAAGTAAGGGCAGGGGGCACCGGGGAGCTGTTTTTT	CASSQVRAGGTGELFF	TRBV4-2	TRBJ2-2	.	TRBD1
TGCAGTGTCGCCAAGGGAGATACGCAGTATTTT	CSVAKGDTQYF	TRBV20-1	TRBJ2-3	.	.
TGCAGTGCTCCGCCCACCCGGAGGACCCTTGGTGAAAAACTGTTTTTT	CSAPPTRRTLGEKLFF	TRBV20-1	TRBJ1-4	.	.
TGTGCCAGCAGCCAATTTAGGACAGGGGGAAGATCCTATAATTCACCCCTCCACTTT	CASSQFRTGGRSYNSPLHF	TRBV3-1	TRBJ1-6	.	TRBD1
TGTGCCAGCACGGACAGGGGTACGGGAGAGACCCAGTTCTTC	CASTDRGTGETQFF	TRBV6-1	TRBJ2-1	.	TRBD1
TGTGCCAGCAGCGACAGATATGGCTACACCTTC	CASSDRYGYTF	TRBV6-5	TRBJ1-2	many	.
TGCGCCAGCAGCCAAGGCCGGGACACCCTTAATGAGCAGTTCTTC	CASSQGRDTLNEQFF	TRBV4-3	TRBJ2-1	.	.